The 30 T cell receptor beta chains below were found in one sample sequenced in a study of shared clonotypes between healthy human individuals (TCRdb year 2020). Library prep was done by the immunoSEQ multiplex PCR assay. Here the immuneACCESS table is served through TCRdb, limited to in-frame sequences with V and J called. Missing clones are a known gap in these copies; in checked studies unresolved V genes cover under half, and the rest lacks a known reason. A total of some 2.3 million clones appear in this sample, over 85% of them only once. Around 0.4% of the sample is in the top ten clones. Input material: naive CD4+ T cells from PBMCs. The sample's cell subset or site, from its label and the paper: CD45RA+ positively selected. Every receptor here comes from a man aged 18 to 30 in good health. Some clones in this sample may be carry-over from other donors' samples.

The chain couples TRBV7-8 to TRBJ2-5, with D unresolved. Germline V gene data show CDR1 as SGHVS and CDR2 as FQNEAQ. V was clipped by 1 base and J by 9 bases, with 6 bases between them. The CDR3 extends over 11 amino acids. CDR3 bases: TGTGCCAGCAGCTTAGATGGGGCCCAGTACTTC. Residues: CASSLDGAQYF.

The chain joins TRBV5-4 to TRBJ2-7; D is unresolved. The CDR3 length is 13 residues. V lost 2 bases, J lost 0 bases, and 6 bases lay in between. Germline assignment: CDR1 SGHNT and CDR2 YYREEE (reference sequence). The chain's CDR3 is CASSFQSSYEQYF. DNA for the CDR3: TGTGCCAGCAGCTTTCAGAGCTCCTACGAGCAGTACTTC.

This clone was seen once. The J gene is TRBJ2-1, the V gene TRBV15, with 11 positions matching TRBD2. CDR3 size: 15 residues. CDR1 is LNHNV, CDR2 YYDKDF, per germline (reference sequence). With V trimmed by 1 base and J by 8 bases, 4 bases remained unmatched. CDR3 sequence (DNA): TGTGCCACCAGCAGAGCTAGCGGGAGGAACCATGAGCAGTTCTTC. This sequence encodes CATSRASGRNHEQFF.

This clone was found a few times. The CDR3 protein is CASSGMDGTEAFF. The CDR3 DNA follows: TGTGCCAGCAGTGGTATGGACGGCACTGAAGCTTTCTTT. The V gene is TRBV2, the J gene TRBJ1-1; D is ambiguous. The germline V gene encodes CDR1 SNHLY and CDR2 FYNNEI. The CDR3 contains 13 residues. Trimming took 4 bases from V and 4 from J, leaving 10 bases between them.

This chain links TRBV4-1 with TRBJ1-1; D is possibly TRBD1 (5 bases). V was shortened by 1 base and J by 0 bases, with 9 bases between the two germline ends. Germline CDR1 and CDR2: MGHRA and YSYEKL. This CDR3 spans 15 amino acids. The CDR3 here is CASSQGDSLNTEAFF. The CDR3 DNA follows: TGCGCCAGCAGCCAAGGAGACAGCTTGAACACTGAAGCTTTCTTT.

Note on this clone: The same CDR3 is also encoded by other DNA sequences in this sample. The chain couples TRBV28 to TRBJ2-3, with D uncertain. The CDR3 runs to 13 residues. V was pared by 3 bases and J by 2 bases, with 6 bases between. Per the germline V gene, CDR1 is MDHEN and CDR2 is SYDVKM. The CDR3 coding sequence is TGTGCCAGCAGTTTGGACGCCACAGATACGCAGTATTTT. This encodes CASSLDATDTQYF.

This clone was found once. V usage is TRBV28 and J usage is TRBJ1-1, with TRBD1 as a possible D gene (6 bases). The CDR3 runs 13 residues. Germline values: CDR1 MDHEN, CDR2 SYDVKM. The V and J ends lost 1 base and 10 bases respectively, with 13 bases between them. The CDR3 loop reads CASSLYEQGRAFF. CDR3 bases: TGTGCCAGCAGTTTATACGAACAGGGAAGAGCTTTCTTT.

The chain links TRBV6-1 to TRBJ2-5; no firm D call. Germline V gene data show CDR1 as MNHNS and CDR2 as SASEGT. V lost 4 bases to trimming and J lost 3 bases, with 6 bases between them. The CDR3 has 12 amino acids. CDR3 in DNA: TGTGCCAGCAGTGCGGCGGAAGAGACCCAGTACTTC. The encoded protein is CASSAAEETQYF.

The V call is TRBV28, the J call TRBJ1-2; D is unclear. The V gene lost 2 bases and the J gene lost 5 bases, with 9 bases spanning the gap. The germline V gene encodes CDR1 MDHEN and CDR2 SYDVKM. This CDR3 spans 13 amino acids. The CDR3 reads CASSLSGEYGYTF. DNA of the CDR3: TGTGCCAGCAGTTTAAGTGGGGAGTATGGCTACACCTTC.

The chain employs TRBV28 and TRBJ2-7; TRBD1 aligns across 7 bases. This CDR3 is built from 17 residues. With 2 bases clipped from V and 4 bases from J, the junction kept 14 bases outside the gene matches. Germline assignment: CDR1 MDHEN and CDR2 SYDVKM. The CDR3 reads CASSLVAFGTASYEQYF. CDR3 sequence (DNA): TGTGCCAGCAGTTTAGTTGCGTTCGGGACAGCTTCATACGAGCAGTACTTC.

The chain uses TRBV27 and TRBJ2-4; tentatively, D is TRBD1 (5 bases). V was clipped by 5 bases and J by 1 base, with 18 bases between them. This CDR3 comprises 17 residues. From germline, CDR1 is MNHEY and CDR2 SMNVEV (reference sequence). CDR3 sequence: CASSPIPDRPAKNIQYF. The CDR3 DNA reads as TGTGCCAGCAGTCCAATCCCCGACAGACCTGCCAAAAACATTCAGTACTTC.

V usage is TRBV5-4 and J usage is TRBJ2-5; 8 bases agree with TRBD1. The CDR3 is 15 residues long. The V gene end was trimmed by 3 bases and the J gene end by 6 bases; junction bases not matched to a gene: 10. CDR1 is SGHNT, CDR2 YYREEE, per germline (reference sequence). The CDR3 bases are TGTGCCAGCAGCTCCCTGGACAGGGCGGAAAAGACCCAGTACTTC. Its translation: CASSSLDRAEKTQYF.

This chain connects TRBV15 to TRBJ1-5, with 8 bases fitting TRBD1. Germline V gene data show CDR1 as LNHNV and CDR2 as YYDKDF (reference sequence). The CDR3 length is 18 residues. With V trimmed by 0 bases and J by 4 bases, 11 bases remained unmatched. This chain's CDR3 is CATSREADRGWGNQPQHF. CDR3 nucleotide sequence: TGTGCCACCAGCAGAGAAGCCGACAGGGGATGGGGTAATCAGCCCCAGCATTTT. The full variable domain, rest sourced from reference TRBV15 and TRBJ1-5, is DAMVIQNPRYQVTQFGKPVTLSCSQTLNHNVMYWYQQKSSQAPKLLFHYYDKDFNNEADTPDNFQSRRPNTSFCFLDIRSPGLGDTAMYLCATSREADRGWGNQPQHFGDGTRLSIL.

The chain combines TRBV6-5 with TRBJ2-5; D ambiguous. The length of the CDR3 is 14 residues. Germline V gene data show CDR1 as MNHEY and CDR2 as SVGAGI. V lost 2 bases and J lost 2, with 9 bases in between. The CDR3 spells CASSYRAGQETQYF. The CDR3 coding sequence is TGTGCCAGCAGTTACCGGGCAGGTCAAGAGACCCAGTACTTC.

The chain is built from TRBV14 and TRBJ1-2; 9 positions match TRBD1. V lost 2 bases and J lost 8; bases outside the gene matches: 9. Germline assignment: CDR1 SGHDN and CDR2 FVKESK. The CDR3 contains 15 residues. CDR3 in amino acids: CASSQTGGAPQGYTF. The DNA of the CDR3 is TGTGCCAGCAGCCAAACAGGGGGCGCGCCTCAAGGCTACACCTTC.

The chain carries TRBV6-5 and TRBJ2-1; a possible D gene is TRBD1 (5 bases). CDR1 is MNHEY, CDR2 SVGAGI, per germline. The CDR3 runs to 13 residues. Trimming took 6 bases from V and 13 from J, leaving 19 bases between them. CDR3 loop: CASRLNRKKDQFF. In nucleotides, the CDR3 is TGTGCCAGCAGACTAAACAGGAAGAAGGATCAGTTCTTC.

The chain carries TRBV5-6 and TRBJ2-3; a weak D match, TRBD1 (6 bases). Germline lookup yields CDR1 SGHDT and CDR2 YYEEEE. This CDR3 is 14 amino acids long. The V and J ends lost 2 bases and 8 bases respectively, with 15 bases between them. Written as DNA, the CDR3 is TGTGCCAGCAGCTTCCTCACAGGGCCGGGTACGCAGTATTTT. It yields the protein CASSFLTGPGTQYF.

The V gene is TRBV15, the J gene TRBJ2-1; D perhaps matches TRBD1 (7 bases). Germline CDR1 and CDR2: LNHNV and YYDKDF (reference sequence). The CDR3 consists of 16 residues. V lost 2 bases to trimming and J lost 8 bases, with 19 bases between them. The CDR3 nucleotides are TGTGCCACCAGCAGACGCGGGACACAGGGGAGCCATGAGCAGTTCTTC. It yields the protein CATSRRGTQGSHEQFF.

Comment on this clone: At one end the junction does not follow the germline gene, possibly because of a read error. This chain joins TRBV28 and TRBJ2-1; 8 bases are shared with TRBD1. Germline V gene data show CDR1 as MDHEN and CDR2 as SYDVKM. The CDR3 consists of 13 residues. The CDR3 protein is CACRTGLGNEQFF. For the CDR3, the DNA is TGTGCCTGCAGGACAGGGCTTGGCAATGAGCAGTTCTTC.

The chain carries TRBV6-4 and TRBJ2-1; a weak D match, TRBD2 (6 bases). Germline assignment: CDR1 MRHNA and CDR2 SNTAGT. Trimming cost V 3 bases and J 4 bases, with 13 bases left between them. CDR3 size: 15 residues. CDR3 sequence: CASSESAAGYNEQFF. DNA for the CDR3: TGTGCCAGCAGTGAGTCCGCGGCGGGATACAATGAGCAGTTCTTC.

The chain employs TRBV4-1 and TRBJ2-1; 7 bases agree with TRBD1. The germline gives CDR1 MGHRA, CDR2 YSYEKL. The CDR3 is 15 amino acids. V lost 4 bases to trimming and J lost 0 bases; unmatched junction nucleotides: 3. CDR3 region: CASSPGQDSYNEQFF. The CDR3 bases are TGCGCCAGCAGCCCCGGACAGGACTCCTACAATGAGCAGTTCTTC.

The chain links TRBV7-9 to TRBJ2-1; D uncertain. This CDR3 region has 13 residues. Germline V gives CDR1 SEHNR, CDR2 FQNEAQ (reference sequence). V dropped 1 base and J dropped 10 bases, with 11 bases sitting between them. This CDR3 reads CASSLVFLGEQFF. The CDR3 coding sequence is TGTGCCAGCAGCTTAGTTTTTCTGGGAGAGCAGTTCTTC.

CDR3 protein: CASSDPGAGNTIYF. CDR3 coding DNA: TGTGCCAGCAGTGATCCGGGGGCCGGAAACACCATATATTTT. This chain connects TRBV2 to TRBJ1-3, with D possibly TRBD1 on 6 matching bases. CDR3 length: 14 amino acids. Germline CDR1 and CDR2: SNHLY and FYNNEI. V was trimmed by 3 bases and J by 4 bases, leaving 10 bases between them.

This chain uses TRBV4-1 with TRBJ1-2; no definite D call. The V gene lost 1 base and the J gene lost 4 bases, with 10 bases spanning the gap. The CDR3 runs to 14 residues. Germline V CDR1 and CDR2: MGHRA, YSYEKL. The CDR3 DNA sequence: TGCGCCAGCAGCCAAGGACCGGTAGGCTATGGCTACACCTTC. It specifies CASSQGPVGYGYTF.

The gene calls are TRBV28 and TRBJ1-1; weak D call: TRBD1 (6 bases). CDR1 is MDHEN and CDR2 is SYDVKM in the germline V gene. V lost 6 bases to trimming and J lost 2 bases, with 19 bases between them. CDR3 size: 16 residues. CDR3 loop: CASSHGTPGLNTEAFF. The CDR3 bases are TGTGCCAGCAGCCACGGGACACCGGGCCTTAACACTGAAGCTTTCTTT.

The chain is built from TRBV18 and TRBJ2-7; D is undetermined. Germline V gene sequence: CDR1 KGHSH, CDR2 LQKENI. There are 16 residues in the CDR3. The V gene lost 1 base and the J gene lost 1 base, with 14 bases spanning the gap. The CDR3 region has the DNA TGTGCCAGCTCACCACAGCGACCCCGCGCTTCCTACGAGCAGTACTTC. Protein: CASSPQRPRASYEQYF.

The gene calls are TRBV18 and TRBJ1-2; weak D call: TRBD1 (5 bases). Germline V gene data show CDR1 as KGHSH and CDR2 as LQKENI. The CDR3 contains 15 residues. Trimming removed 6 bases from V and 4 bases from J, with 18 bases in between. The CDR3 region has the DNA TGTGCCAGCTCTAAGACAACGGGGCAGGGCTATGGCTACACCTTC. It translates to CASSKTTGQGYGYTF.

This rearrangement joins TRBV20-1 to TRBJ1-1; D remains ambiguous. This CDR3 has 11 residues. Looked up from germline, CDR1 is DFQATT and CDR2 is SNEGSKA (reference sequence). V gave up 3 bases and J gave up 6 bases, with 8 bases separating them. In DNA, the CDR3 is TGCAGTGCTAGCCTTAGCGCTGAAGCTTTCTTT. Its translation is CSASLSAEAFF.

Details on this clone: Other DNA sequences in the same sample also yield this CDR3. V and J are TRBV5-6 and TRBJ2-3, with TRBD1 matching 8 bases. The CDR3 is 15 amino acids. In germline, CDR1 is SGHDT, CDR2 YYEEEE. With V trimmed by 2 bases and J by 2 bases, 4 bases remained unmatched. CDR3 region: CASSLTGGTTDTQYF. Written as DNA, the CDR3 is TGTGCCAGCAGCTTAACAGGGGGTACCACAGATACGCAGTATTTT.

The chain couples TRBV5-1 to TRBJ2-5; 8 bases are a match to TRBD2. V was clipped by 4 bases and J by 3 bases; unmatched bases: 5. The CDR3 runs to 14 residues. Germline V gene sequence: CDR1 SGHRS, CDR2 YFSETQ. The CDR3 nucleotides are TGCGCCAGCAGCCCACGGGGGGGAGAAGAGACCCAGTACTTC. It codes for CASSPRGGEETQYF.